One and the same sample provided the 19 T cell receptor beta chains below, sequenced in a study of blood T cell repertoires in COVID-19. Using immunoSEQ multiplex PCR, the repertoire was profiled, and TCRdb retains in-frame clones only, with some absent. The repertoire holds 300,000 to 350,000 clones, with 90% as singletons. Sequencing used PBMCs or T cells enriched from blood (not recorded which). These receptors came from a woman aged 25 to 45 who had been exposed to COVID-19.

This clone appeared a single time. V usage is TRBV30 and J usage is TRBJ1-1; D unclear. The CDR3 has 13 residues. CDR1 is GTSNPN and CDR2 is SVGIG in the germline V gene (reference sequence). Trimming removed 2 bases from V and 1 base from J, with 8 bases in between. The CDR3 nucleotides read TGTGCCTGGAGTTGGCGGGGGAACACTGAAGCTTTCTTT. Amino acids: CAWSWRGNTEAFF.

The J gene is TRBJ2-1, the V gene TRBV19, with 15 bases identical to TRBD2. J was trimmed by 2 bases and V by 6 bases; bases with no gene match: 8. From germline, CDR1 is LNHDA and CDR2 SQIVND (reference sequence). The CDR3 length is 18 residues. The CDR3 reads CASSHGGLAGGAYNEQFF. In DNA form, the CDR3 reads TGTGCCAGTAGCCACGGGGGACTAGCGGGGGGTGCCTACAATGAGCAGTTCTTC.

V usage is TRBV6-4 and J usage is TRBJ1-4; 7 nucleotides align to TRBD1. From germline, CDR1 is MRHNA and CDR2 SNTAGT. CDR3 size: 16 residues. Trimming cost V 2 bases and J 8 bases; bases outside gene matches: 11. This CDR3 reads CASSDLRTGFIEKLFF. The CDR3 region has the DNA TGTGCCAGCAGTGACCTGAGGACAGGTTTCATAGAAAAACTGTTTTTT.

For this clone: This CDR3 is also generated by other DNA sequences in the sample. The gene calls are TRBV19 and TRBJ2-1, with D perhaps matching TRBD2 (7 bases). This CDR3 comprises 15 residues. Germline CDR1 reads LNHDA; CDR2 reads SQIVND (reference sequence). With 3 bases removed from V and 4 bases from J, the gap between germline ends came to 13 bases. Here the CDR3 DNA reads TGTGCCAGTAGTATTGAGGGGGGGCCGTACAATGAGCAGTTCTTC. Translating it yields CASSIEGGPYNEQFF.

V and J are TRBV11-3 and TRBJ2-3, with 7 bases fitting TRBD2. The length of the CDR3 is 13 residues. J gave up 0 bases and V 7 bases, and 1 base lay outside the gene matches. Germline loops: CDR1 SGHNT, CDR2 YENEEA. CDR3 sequence (DNA): TGTGCCAGCACCGGGGGGAGCACAGATACGCAGTATTTT. Translation: CASTGGSTDTQYF.

The chain uses TRBV7-9 and TRBJ1-2, with 11 bases identical to TRBD1. Germline values: CDR1 SEHNR, CDR2 FQNEAQ (reference sequence). The CDR3 totals 14 residues. After removal of 4 bases from V and 7 bases from J, the junction contained 5 bases not matched to a gene. CDR3 sequence: CASSSRTGGSGYTF. CDR3 bases: TGTGCCAGCAGCTCCAGGACAGGGGGCTCTGGCTACACCTTC.

This chain uses TRBV7-2 with TRBJ1-1; D is uncertain. The germline CDR1 and CDR2 sequences are SGHTA and FQGNSA. This CDR3 is 16 amino acids long. Trimming stripped 1 base from V and 0 bases from J, with 12 bases between. CDR3 nucleotides: TGTGCCAGCAGCTTAGTCGTCCCGAAGCTGAACACTGAAGCTTTCTTT. Translating it yields CASSLVVPKLNTEAFF. The full variable domain, with the rest looked up from reference TRBV7-2 and TRBJ1-1, is GAGVSQSPSNKVTEKGKDVELRCDPISGHTALYWYRQSLGQGLEFLIYFQGNSAPDKSGLPSDRFSAERTGGSVSTLTIQRTQQEDSAVYLCASSLVVPKLNTEAFFGQGTRLTVV.

Details on this clone: Germline is not matched at one junction end, which may reflect a read error. The J gene is TRBJ2-1, the V gene TRBV19; the match to TRBD2 covers 12 bases. The CDR3 contains 14 residues. Germline V lookup: CDR1 LNHDA, CDR2 SQIVND (reference sequence). The CDR3 DNA sequence: TGTGCCAGTTCTAGCGGGGGGGCCTACCATGAGCAGTTCTTC. It translates to CASSSGGAYHEQFF.

The chain is built from TRBV2 and TRBJ1-1; 10 positions match TRBD1. Per germline, CDR1 SNHLY and CDR2 FYNNEI. V was clipped by 6 bases and J by 1 base; unmatched bases: 11. The CDR3 extends over 17 amino acids. CDR3 bases: TGTGCCAGCAGCACGCCGGGACAGGGGCACCAGAACACTGAAGCTTTCTTT. Translating it yields CASSTPGQGHQNTEAFF.

The rearrangement links TRBV4-3 to TRBJ2-1, with 12 bases aligning to TRBD1. J lost 9 bases, V lost 1 base, and 4 bases had no gene match. The CDR3 consists of 15 residues. Germline V gene lookup returns CDR1 LGHNA and CDR2 YSLEER. The CDR3 region is CASSQAGQGAIEQFF. In DNA form, the CDR3 reads TGCGCCAGCAGCCAAGCGGGACAGGGGGCTATTGAGCAGTTCTTC.

CDR3 nucleotide sequence: TGTGCCAGCAGCTTAGAATATAGCGGGACCACTACTAGCACAGATACGCAGTATTTT. Translated: CASSLEYSGTTTSTDTQYF. The J gene is TRBJ2-3, the V gene TRBV7-9; TRBD2 matches 8 bases. V trimming: 1 base; J trimming: 0 bases; junction bases outside the gene matches: 12. This CDR3 is 19 amino acids long. Per the germline V gene, CDR1 is SEHNR and CDR2 is FQNEAQ (reference sequence).

The chain recombines TRBV4-1 with TRBJ1-3, with TRBD1 matching over 7 bases. Germline lookup yields CDR1 MGHRA and CDR2 YSYEKL. J was trimmed by 0 bases and V by 6 bases; bases with no gene match: 14. The CDR3 loop spans 18 amino acids. CDR3: CASRRTLPTGASGNTIYF. CDR3 bases: TGCGCCAGCAGACGTACGTTACCTACAGGGGCCTCTGGAAACACCATATATTTT.

This chain connects TRBV5-1 to TRBJ1-1; 8 bases map to TRBD1. The CDR3 sequence is 15 residues long. Germline assignment: CDR1 SGHRS and CDR2 YFSETQ. The V and J ends lost 3 bases and 8 bases, in that order; junction bases with no gene match: 12. The CDR3 nucleotides are TGCGCCAGCAGCTCCGAAAAGACAGGGGTCGGCGAAGCTTTCTTT. It yields the protein CASSSEKTGVGEAFF.

This clone was counted a single time. CDR3 protein: CASSPPSLAGGTDTQYF. Here the CDR3 DNA reads TGTGCCAGCTCACCACCGTCCCTAGCGGGGGGCACAGATACGCAGTATTTT. The chain couples TRBV18 to TRBJ2-3, with 10 bases fitting TRBD2. This CDR3 is built from 17 residues. The ends lost 0 bases at V and 1 base at J; junction bases unmatched: 4. The germline gives CDR1 KGHSH, CDR2 LQKENI.

The rearrangement uses TRBV7-9 and TRBJ1-1; TRBD1 is a possible D gene (5 bases). Germline lookup yields CDR1 SEHNR and CDR2 FQNEAQ (reference sequence). This CDR3 is 14 amino acids long. V shed 1 base and J shed 3 bases, with 9 bases lying between them. CDR3 sequence reads: CASSLEIGDTEAFF. The CDR3 nucleotides read TGTGCCAGCAGCTTAGAGATAGGGGACACTGAAGCTTTCTTT.

This chain uses TRBV3-1 (or the pseudogene TRBV3-2) with TRBJ1-4; tentatively, D is TRBD1 (5 bases). The CDR3 length is 12 residues. V dropped 1 base and J dropped 14 bases, with 11 bases sitting between them. Germline values: CDR1 LGHDT, CDR2 YNNKEL (reference sequence). In nucleotides, the CDR3 is TGTGCCAGCAGCCAAGGGGGGGGGATTCTGTTTTTT. Its translation is CASSQGGGILFF.

This clone was seen only a few times. V gene TRBV9 combines with J gene TRBJ2-5; 8 nucleotides match TRBD2. Germline V CDR1 and CDR2: SGDLS, YYNGEE. Trimming took 0 bases from V and 1 from J; bases not matched to a gene: 8. The CDR3 consists of 17 residues. This CDR3 reads CASSVAGVAGPQETQYF. CDR3 nucleotides: TGTGCCAGCAGCGTAGCTGGGGTAGCGGGGCCCCAAGAGACCCAGTACTTC.

The genes are TRBV10-3 and TRBJ1-6; 9 bases are a match to TRBD1. Germline loops: CDR1 ENHRY, CDR2 SYGVKD. The junction had 11 bases not matched to a gene; V was cut back by 4 bases and J by 10 bases. There are 16 residues in the CDR3. The CDR3: CAISGPRDRDSSPLHF. The CDR3 DNA reads TGTGCCATCAGTGGCCCCCGGGACAGGGACTCATCACCCCTCCACTTT.

V gene TRBV18 combines with J gene TRBJ1-1; TRBD1 is a possible D gene (5 bases). This CDR3 is 14 amino acids long. In germline, CDR1 is KGHSH, CDR2 LQKENI. Trimming left V 3 bases short and J 5 bases short, with 13 bases between. This CDR3 reads CASSPSDGGTEAFF. Here the CDR3 DNA reads TGTGCCAGCTCACCCTCGGACGGGGGTACTGAAGCTTTCTTT.